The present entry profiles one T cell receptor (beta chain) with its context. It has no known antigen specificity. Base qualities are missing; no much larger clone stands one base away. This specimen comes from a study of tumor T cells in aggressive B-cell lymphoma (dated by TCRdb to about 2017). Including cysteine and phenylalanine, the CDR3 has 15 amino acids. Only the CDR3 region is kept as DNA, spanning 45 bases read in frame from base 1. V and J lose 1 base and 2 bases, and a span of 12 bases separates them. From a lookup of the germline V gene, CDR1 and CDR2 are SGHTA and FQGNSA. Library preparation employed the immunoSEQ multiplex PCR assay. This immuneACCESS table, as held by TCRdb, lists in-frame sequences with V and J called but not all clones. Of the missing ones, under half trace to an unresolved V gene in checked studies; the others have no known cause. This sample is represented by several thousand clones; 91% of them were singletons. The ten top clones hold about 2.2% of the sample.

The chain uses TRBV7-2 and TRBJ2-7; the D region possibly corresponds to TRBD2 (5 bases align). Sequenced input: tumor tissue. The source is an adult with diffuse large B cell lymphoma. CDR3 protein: CASSLVGGPTYEQYF. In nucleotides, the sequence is TGTGCCAGCAGCTTAGTGGGCGGGCCAACCTACGAGCAGTACTTC. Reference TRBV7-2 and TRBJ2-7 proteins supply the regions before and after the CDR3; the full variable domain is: GAGVSQSPSNKVTEKGKDVELRCDPISGHTALYWYRQSLGQGLEFLIYFQGNSAPDKSGLPSDRFSAERTGGSVSTLTIQRTQQEDSAVYLCASSLVGGPTYEQYFGPGTRLTVT.